Listed below are T cell receptor beta chains from one sample, sequenced in a study of PD-1 blockade in classical Hodgkin lymphoma. Libraries were prepared by immunoSEQ multiplex PCR; TCRdb keeps only in-frame clonotypes and omits some of them. This sample yields tens of thousands of clones, of which about two thirds are seen a single time; roughly 2.6% belongs to the top ten. The sequencing used peripheral blood mononuclear cells (PBMCs), collected before the fourth cycle of nivolumab. The source of these receptors is a human donor with classical Hodgkin lymphoma. CDR3s include the opening cysteine and the closing phenylalanine or tryptophan. The order of the fields is D gene, clone size, V gene, J gene, CDR3 protein, CDR3 DNA. D genes are given only for firm matches. Expanded clones are given a class, and other clones once, few, many or no size at all.

D gene: NA; clone size: NA; V gene: TRBV4-3; J gene: TRBJ1-2; CDR3 protein: CASSQVATSYGYTF; CDR3 DNA: TGCGCCAGCAGCCAAGTTGCCACTTCCTATGGCTACACCTTC
D gene: NA; clone size: few; V gene: TRBV5-8; J gene: TRBJ1-4; CDR3 protein: CASSLGLGAGENEKLFF; CDR3 DNA: TGTGCCAGCAGCTTGGGGTTAGGAGCTGGGGAAAATGAAAAACTGTTTTTT
D gene: NA; clone size: NA; V gene: TRBV27; J gene: TRBJ1-1; CDR3 protein: CASSLSVQGPQIFEAFF; CDR3 DNA: TGTGCCAGCAGTTTATCTGTTCAGGGCCCCCAGATTTTTGAAGCTTTCTTT
D gene: NA; clone size: NA; V gene: TRBV11-3; J gene: TRBJ2-2; CDR3 protein: CASSLPRTGELFF; CDR3 DNA: TGTGCCAGCAGCTTGCCCCGGACCGGGGAGCTGTTTTTT
D gene: TRBD1; clone size: NA; V gene: TRBV9; J gene: TRBJ1-3; CDR3 protein: CASSVLADRGPGNTIYF; CDR3 DNA: TGTGCCAGCAGCGTACTCGCGGACAGGGGGCCTGGAAACACCATATATTTT
D gene: NA; clone size: NA; V gene: TRBV27; J gene: TRBJ2-3; CDR3 protein: CASSLNHPGHAWFADTQYF; CDR3 DNA: TGTGCCAGCAGTTTAAATCACCCGGGACACGCTTGGTTCGCAGATACGCAGTATTTT
D gene: TRBD1; clone size: NA; V gene: TRBV19; J gene: TRBJ1-3; CDR3 protein: CASSISGGMSSGNTIYF; CDR3 DNA: TGTGCCAGTAGTATCTCAGGGGGGATGAGCTCTGGAAACACCATATATTTT
D gene: TRBD1; clone size: NA; V gene: TRBV5-4; J gene: TRBJ1-1; CDR3 protein: CASSRQGLTEAFF; CDR3 DNA: TGTGCCAGCTCTCGACAGGGCCTCACTGAAGCTTTCTTT
D gene: TRBD2; clone size: NA; V gene: TRBV7-2; J gene: TRBJ2-7; CDR3 protein: CASSLALAGGIYEQYF; CDR3 DNA: TGTGCCAGCAGCTTAGCGCTAGCGGGGGGCATATACGAGCAGTACTTC
D gene: TRBD1; clone size: once; V gene: TRBV2; J gene: TRBJ1-2; CDR3 protein: CASKTGSSYGYTF; CDR3 DNA: TGTGCCAGCAAGACAGGGTCCAGCTATGGCTACACCTTC
D gene: NA; clone size: few; V gene: TRBV5-5; J gene: TRBJ2-1; CDR3 protein: CASSTRAAYNEQFF; CDR3 DNA: TGTGCCAGCAGCACCCGGGCCGCCTACAATGAGCAGTTCTTC
D gene: NA; clone size: NA; V gene: TRBV11-2; J gene: TRBJ2-2; CDR3 protein: CASSFSGTVTGELFF; CDR3 DNA: TGTGCCAGCAGCTTCTCCGGGACGGTCACCGGGGAGCTGTTTTTT
D gene: NA; clone size: NA; V gene: TRBV27; J gene: TRBJ2-7; CDR3 protein: CASSSKLGEQYF; CDR3 DNA: TGTGCCAGCAGTTCCAAGCTGGGGGAGCAGTACTTC
D gene: NA; clone size: few; V gene: TRBV4-1; J gene: TRBJ1-3; CDR3 protein: CASSQSTGSSGNTIYF; CDR3 DNA: TGCGCCAGCAGCCAGAGCACAGGGTCCTCTGGAAACACCATATATTTT
D gene: NA; clone size: NA; V gene: TRBV30; J gene: TRBJ1-1; CDR3 protein: CAWSEGDTEAFF; CDR3 DNA: TGTGCCTGGAGTGAGGGGGACACTGAAGCTTTCTTT
D gene: NA; clone size: NA; V gene: TRBV5-1; J gene: TRBJ2-5; CDR3 protein: CASRRTPQETQYF; CDR3 DNA: TGCGCCAGCAGAAGGACCCCGCAAGAGACCCAGTACTTC
D gene: NA; clone size: NA; V gene: TRBV10-3; J gene: TRBJ2-3; CDR3 protein: CAISAQLTDTQYF; CDR3 DNA: TGTGCCATCAGTGCTCAGCTCACAGATACGCAGTATTTT
D gene: NA; clone size: NA; V gene: TRBV6-1; J gene: TRBJ1-2; CDR3 protein: CATQIANYGYTF; CDR3 DNA: TGTGCCACCCAAATAGCTAACTATGGCTACACCTTC
D gene: NA; clone size: many; V gene: TRBV5-5; J gene: TRBJ2-2; CDR3 protein: CASSPTPTGPNTGELFF; CDR3 DNA: TGTGCCAGCAGCCCAACACCAACAGGGCCGAACACCGGGGAGCTGTTTTTT
D gene: NA; clone size: NA; V gene: TRBV2; J gene: TRBJ2-5; CDR3 protein: CASSEALHISGLQETQYF; CDR3 DNA: TGTGCCAGCAGTGAAGCGCTTCATATCTCGGGCCTCCAAGAGACCCAGTACTTC
D gene: NA; clone size: NA; V gene: TRBV2; J gene: TRBJ2-7; CDR3 protein: CASSDDGERYEQYF; CDR3 DNA: TGTGCCAGCAGTGATGACGGGGAACGCTACGAGCAGTACTTC
D gene: NA; clone size: NA; V gene: TRBV6-1; J gene: TRBJ2-1; CDR3 protein: CASSRQLEQFF; CDR3 DNA: TGTGCCAGTAGTCGGCAGTTAGAGCAGTTCTTC
D gene: NA; clone size: NA; V gene: TRBV14; J gene: TRBJ1-2; CDR3 protein: CASSHGAYYGYTF; CDR3 DNA: TGTGCCAGCAGCCATGGCGCTTACTATGGCTACACCTTC
D gene: TRBD2; clone size: NA; V gene: TRBV4-1; J gene: TRBJ2-1; CDR3 protein: CASSQVFSGGVLYNEQFF; CDR3 DNA: TGCGCCAGCAGCCAAGTCTTTAGCGGGGGGGTCCTGTACAATGAGCAGTTCTTC